The rows below give T cell receptor beta chains drawn from one sample of a study of T cell responses to AZD1222 COVID-19 vaccine. Method: immunoSEQ multiplex PCR; TCRdb's copy keeps in-frame clones and lacks some. The profile shows about 85,000 clones, 80% to 95% of them singletons. The sequenced sample was peripheral blood, obtained 28 days after the second AZD1222 dose. The receptors here all came from an adult who received the AZD1222 COVID-19 vaccine. Each CDR3 is given with its conserved first and last residue. D genes are given only for firm matches. Clone size, where shown, is once, few, many, or a class for clones that have expanded.

>.|TRBJ2-7|.|TRBV5-1
CASKGRADSYEQYF
TGCGCCAGCAAAGGGCGGGCGGATTCCTACGAGCAGTACTTC
>once|TRBJ2-1|TRBD1|TRBV28
CASSLSGTGFFNEQFF
TGTGCCAGCAGTCTATCCGGGACAGGGTTTTTTAATGAGCAGTTCTTC
>.|TRBJ1-1|.|TRBV28
CASSPSGVSGTEAFF
TGTGCCAGCAGTCCATCAGGGGTTTCGGGGACTGAAGCTTTCTTT
>.|TRBJ1-2|TRBD1|TRBV6-4
CASSERTGFGYTF
TGTGCCAGCAGTGAAAGGACAGGGTTTGGCTACACCTTC
>.|TRBJ1-5|TRBD1|TRBV4-1
CASSQLQGVLNQPQHF
TGCGCCAGCAGCCAACTACAGGGGGTTCTCAATCAGCCCCAGCATTTT
>.|TRBJ1-2|.|TRBV4-1
CASSQVGGLYGYTF
TGCGCCAGCAGCCAAGTAGGCGGGCTCTATGGCTACACCTTC
>.|TRBJ1-6|.|TRBV4-3
CASSQIVLAHYNSPLHF
TGCGCCAGCAGCCAGATAGTCCTTGCACATTATAATTCACCCCTCCACTTT
>.|TRBJ2-5|TRBD1|TRBV7-8
CASSARTGSQGETQYF
TGTGCCAGCAGCGCCAGGACAGGGAGTCAGGGAGAGACCCAGTACTTC
>.|TRBJ1-4|.|TRBV5-8
CASSLASARGFEEKLFF
TGTGCCAGCAGCTTGGCCTCGGCTAGGGGGTTTGAAGAAAAACTGTTTTTT
>.|TRBJ1-1|.|TRBV2
CASSLAQGDTEAFF
TGTGCCAGCAGTCTAGCTCAGGGTGACACTGAAGCTTTCTTT
>.|TRBJ2-1|TRBD2|TRBV11-2
CASSLRTSGSGEQFF
TGTGCCAGCAGCTTACGGACTAGCGGGAGCGGTGAGCAGTTCTTC
>.|TRBJ1-1|TRBD1|TRBV20-1
CSASGQGMNTEAFF
TGCAGTGCTAGTGGACAGGGAATGAACACTGAAGCTTTCTTT
>.|TRBJ2-2|.|TRBV25-1
CASSGVANTGELFF
TGTGCCAGCAGCGGGGTGGCGAACACCGGGGAGCTGTTTTTT
>.|TRBJ1-2|TRBD1|TRBV25-1
CASSDPRTRTGPWDGYTF
TGTGCCAGCAGTGACCCCAGGACGAGGACAGGACCTTGGGATGGCTACACCTTC
>.|TRBJ2-7|.|TRBV5-1
CASSLVGTSSYEQYF
TGCGCCAGCAGCTTGGTGGGGACAAGCTCCTACGAGCAGTACTTC
>.|TRBJ2-7|TRBD2|TRBV7-2
CASSGYTTSGEQYF
TGTGCCAGCAGCGGTTATACGACTAGCGGGGAGCAGTACTTC
>.|TRBJ2-2|.|TRBV19
CASSIRGTNTGELFF
TGTGCCAGTAGTATTCGGGGGACCAACACCGGGGAGCTGTTTTTT
>.|TRBJ2-1|TRBD2|TRBV18
CASSRREVLNEQFF
TGTGCCAGCTCACGGCGGGAGGTTCTCAATGAGCAGTTCTTC
>.|TRBJ2-7|.|TRBV7-2
CASSLAPWGYEQYF
TGTGCCAGCAGCTTAGCCCCGTGGGGCTACGAGCAGTACTTC
>.|TRBJ2-3|TRBD2|TRBV2
CASSEAAGGPKGTQYF
TGTGCCAGCAGTGAAGCAGCGGGAGGGCCCAAGGGTACGCAGTATTTT
>.|TRBJ2-4|.|TRBV14
CASSQNRVAKNIQYF
TGTGCCAGCAGCCAGAACAGGGTAGCCAAAAACATTCAGTACTTC
>.|TRBJ2-1|.|TRBV27
CASSLFAKSSYNEQFF
TGTGCCAGCAGTTTATTCGCCAAAAGCTCCTACAATGAGCAGTTCTTC
>once|TRBJ2-7|.|TRBV28
CASSLGTEQYF
TGTGCCAGCAGTCTAGGGACAGAGCAGTACTTC
>.|TRBJ1-2|.|TRBV24-1
CATSDRTANTYGYTF
TGTGCCACCAGTGACCGGACAGCTAATACCTATGGCTACACCTTC
>.|TRBJ1-2|TRBD1|TRBV28
CASRVTGGGYTF
TGTGCCAGCAGAGTGACAGGGGGCGGCTACACCTTC
>.|TRBJ1-6|TRBD1|TRBV14
CASSQDTGTGNSPLHF
TGTGCCAGCAGCCAAGATACCGGGACAGGCAATTCACCCCTCCACTTT
>.|TRBJ2-3|TRBD2|TRBV11-2
CASSIGTSGRHTDTQYF
TGTGCCAGCAGCATCGGGACTAGCGGGAGGCACACAGATACGCAGTATTTT
>.|TRBJ2-7|.|TRBV27
CASRPGASVYEQYF
TGTGCCAGCAGACCCGGGGCTAGCGTCTACGAGCAGTACTTC
>.|TRBJ2-7|TRBD1|TRBV5-5
CASGPGTATYEQYF
TGTGCCAGCGGCCCCGGGACAGCTACCTACGAGCAGTACTTC
>.|TRBJ2-5|.|TRBV18
CASSPRSGETQYF
TGTGCCAGCTCACCAAGGTCGGGGGAGACCCAGTACTTC
>few|TRBJ1-5|.|TRBV6-7
CASSYITGKSPQHF
TGTGCCAGCAGTTACATCACAGGCAAATCGCCCCAGCATTTT
>.|TRBJ1-6|.|TRBV7-3
CASSLRDETPLHF
TGTGCCAGCAGCTTAAGAGATGAAACACCCCTCCACTTT